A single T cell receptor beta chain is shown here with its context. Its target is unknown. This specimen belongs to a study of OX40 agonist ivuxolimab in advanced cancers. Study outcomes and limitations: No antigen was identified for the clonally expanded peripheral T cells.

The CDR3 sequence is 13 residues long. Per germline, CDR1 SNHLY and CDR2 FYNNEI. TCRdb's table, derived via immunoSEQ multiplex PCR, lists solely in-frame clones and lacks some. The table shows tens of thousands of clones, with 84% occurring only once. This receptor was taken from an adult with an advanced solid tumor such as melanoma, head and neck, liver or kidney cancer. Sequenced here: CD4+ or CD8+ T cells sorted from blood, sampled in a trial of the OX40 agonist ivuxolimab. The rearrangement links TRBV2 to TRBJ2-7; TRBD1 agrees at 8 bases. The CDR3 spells CGARTGPSYEQYF. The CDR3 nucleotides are TGTGGCGCCAGGACAGGGCCCTCCTACGAGCAGTACTTC. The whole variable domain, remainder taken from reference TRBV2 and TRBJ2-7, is EPEVTQTPSHQVTQMGQEVILRCVPISNHLYFYWYRQILGQKVEFLVSFYNNEISEKSEIFDDQFSVERPDGSNFTLKIRSTKLEDSAMYFCGARTGPSYEQYFGPGTRLTVT.